These T cell receptor beta chains were read from a single sample in a study of CD8+CD57+ T cells in acquired aplastic anemia. TCRdb passed the reads through MiXCR, listing each CDR3 protein once. The table lists about 150,000 distinct CDR3 sequences, approximately 52% of them singletons. The sample was sorted CD4+, CD8+, or CD8+CD57+ T cells (not recorded which) from PBMCs. The receptor source for this set is a human donor with aplastic anemia. Both conserved end residues are part of each CDR3. Only some rows state a clone size, as once, few, many or a class for expanded clones.

j_gene | v_gene | abundance | CDR3aa
TRBJ2-7 | TRBV10-3 | - | CATSEVGSSYEQYF
TRBJ2-2 | TRBV24-1 | - | CATSDSGTDNTGELFF
TRBJ1-1 | TRBV5-4 | few | CASSYRDRGGPTEAFF
TRBJ1-2 | TRBV19 | many | CASSISRGGPNYGYTF
TRBJ1-1 | TRBV13 | - | CASSLRGSKAFF
TRBJ1-5 | TRBV11-2 | - | CASSLRAGTGLRQPQHF
TRBJ2-5 | TRBV15 | few | CATSRAKETQYF
TRBJ1-5 | TRBV20-1 | - | CSAREVFSNQPQHF
TRBJ1-1 | TRBV12-3/TRBV12-4 | - | CASSLGGAFGINQEDTEAFF
TRBJ2-7 | TRBV2 | - | CASRQTGTGSYEQYF
TRBJ2-3 | TRBV29-1 | - | CSARTGVPDTQYF
TRBJ2-5 | TRBV20-1 | - | CSASQLETQYF
TRBJ1-5 | TRBV14 | - | CASSHSEGVGNQPQHF
TRBJ2-7 | TRBV6-1 | many | CASSEFRGPSYEQYF
TRBJ2-3 | TRBV28 | - | CASSLWGGTSTDTQYF
TRBJ2-4 | TRBV19 | many | CASSTSVLSKNIQYF
TRBJ1-1 | TRBV7-9 | many | CASSLAGGRAEAFF
TRBJ1-2 | TRBV2 | - | CASSREDGYTF
TRBJ1-1 | TRBV7-3 | once | CASSTRGGTEAFF
TRBJ1-1 | TRBV10-1 | - | CASSGYRDRPEAFF
TRBJ2-7 | TRBV7-8 | many | CASSLGDSYEQYF
TRBJ2-3 | TRBV29-1 | - | CSVRRGGTNTQYF
TRBJ2-5 | TRBV5-4 | many | CASSPGTSGGETQYF
TRBJ2-1 | TRBV25-1 | few | CASSVQGGQDEQFF
TRBJ2-2 | TRBV10-3 | - | CAIKGTPNTGELFF
TRBJ1-3 | TRBV12-3/TRBV12-4 | - | CASSLALDRIGNTIYF
TRBJ1-2 | TRBV7-8 | once | CASSLGAGGGGYTF
TRBJ2-7 | TRBV20-1 | many | CSADTSNSYEQYF
TRBJ1-2 | TRBV15 | once | CATVRDRAGDGYTF
TRBJ2-1 | TRBV6-1 | few | CASSEVGVYNEQFF
TRBJ2-7 | TRBV20-1 | many | CSAELASYEQYF
TRBJ1-6 | TRBV2 | - | CAISGTENSPLHF
TRBJ2-5 | TRBV7-9 | large | CASSYSGGQRETQYF
TRBJ2-7 | TRBV5-1 | - | CASSDTPDRSSTYEQYF
TRBJ2-5 | TRBV10-3 | - | CATKHGTAQETQYF
TRBJ1-1 | TRBV24-1 | many | CATSDPGTTEAFF
TRBJ2-7 | TRBV13 | few | CASTRDRVSYEQYF
TRBJ2-3 | TRBV25-1 | many | CASSQGPGTDTQYF
TRBJ1-1 | TRBV10-2 | few | CASSLFTEAFF
TRBJ1-1 | TRBV29-1 | few | CSVEGNGQEAFF
TRBJ2-1 | TRBV15 | - | CATSRDGVSGEQFF
TRBJ2-3 | TRBV29-1 | - | CSVDLGGF
TRBJ2-2 | TRBV7-3 | - | CASRLQSNTGELFF
TRBJ2-7 | TRBV20-1 | many | CSASWGRGAEQYF
TRBJ1-2 | TRBV4-1 | many | CASSLQGVRGYTF
TRBJ2-5 | TRBV2 | - | CASREQLTRQETQYF
TRBJ1-1 | TRBV25-1 | once | CASSEAGPLGTEAFF
TRBJ2-4 | TRBV2 | - | CASSCGDLNIQYF
TRBJ1-2 | TRBV2 | - | CASRLQAGYTF
TRBJ1-3 | TRBV9 | - | CASTQNGNTIYF
TRBJ2-7 | TRBV28 | - | CASSLVTGGRGYEQYF
TRBJ2-5 | TRBV20-1 | - | CSAKPSGGFKETQYF
- | TRBV5-1 | - | CASSPSAGRLSENEQFF
TRBJ2-7 | TRBV2 | - | CASSDVAGGSEQYF